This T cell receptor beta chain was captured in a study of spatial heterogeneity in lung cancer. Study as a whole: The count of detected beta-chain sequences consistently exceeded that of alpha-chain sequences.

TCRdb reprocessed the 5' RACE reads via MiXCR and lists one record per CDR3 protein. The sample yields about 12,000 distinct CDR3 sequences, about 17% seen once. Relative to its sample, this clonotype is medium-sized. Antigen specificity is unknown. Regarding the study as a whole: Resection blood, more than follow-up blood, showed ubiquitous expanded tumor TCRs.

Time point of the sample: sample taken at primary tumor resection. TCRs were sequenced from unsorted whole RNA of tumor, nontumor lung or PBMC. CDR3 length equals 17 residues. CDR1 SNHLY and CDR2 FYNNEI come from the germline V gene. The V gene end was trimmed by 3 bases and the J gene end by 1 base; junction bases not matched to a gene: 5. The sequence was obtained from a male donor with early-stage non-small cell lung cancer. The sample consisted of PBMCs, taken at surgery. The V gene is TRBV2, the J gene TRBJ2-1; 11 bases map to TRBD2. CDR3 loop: CASSEFRLAGSYNEQFF. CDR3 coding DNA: TGTGCCAGCAGTGAGTTTCGACTAGCGGGGTCCTACAATGAGCAGTTCTTC.